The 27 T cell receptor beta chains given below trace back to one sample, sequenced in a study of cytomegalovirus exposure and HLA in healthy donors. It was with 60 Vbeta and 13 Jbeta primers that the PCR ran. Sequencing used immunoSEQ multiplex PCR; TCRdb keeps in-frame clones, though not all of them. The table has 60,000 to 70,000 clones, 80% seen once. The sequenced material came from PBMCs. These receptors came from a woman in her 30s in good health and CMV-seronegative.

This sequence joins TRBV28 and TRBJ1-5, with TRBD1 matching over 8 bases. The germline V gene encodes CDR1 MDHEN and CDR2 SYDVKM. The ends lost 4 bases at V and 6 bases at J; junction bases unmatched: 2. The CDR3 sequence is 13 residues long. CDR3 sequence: CASSSTGVQPQHF. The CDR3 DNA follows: TGTGCCAGCAGTTCGACAGGGGTTCAGCCCCAGCATTTT.

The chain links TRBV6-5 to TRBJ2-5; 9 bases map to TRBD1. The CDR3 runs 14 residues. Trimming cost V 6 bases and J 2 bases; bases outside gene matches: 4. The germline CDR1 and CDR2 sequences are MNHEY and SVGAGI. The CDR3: CASSQGTGQETQYF. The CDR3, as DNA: TGTGCCAGCAGCCAGGGGACAGGGCAAGAGACCCAGTACTTC.

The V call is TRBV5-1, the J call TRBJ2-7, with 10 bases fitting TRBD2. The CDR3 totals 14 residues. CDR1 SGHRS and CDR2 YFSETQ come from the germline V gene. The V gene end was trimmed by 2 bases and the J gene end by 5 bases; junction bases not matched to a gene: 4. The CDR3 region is CASSFTSGTNEQYF. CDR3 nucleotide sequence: TGCGCCAGCAGCTTCACTAGCGGGACGAACGAGCAGTACTTC.

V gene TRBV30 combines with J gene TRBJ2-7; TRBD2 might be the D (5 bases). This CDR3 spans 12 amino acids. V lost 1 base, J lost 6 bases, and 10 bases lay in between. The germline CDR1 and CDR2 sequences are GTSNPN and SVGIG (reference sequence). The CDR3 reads CAWSGGQSEQYF. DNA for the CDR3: TGTGCCTGGAGTGGCGGGCAATCCGAGCAGTACTTC.

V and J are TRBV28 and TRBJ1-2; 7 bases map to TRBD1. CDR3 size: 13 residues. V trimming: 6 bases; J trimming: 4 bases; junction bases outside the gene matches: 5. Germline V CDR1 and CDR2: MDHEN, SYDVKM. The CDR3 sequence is CASSFGQAYGYTF. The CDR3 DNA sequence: TGTGCCAGCAGCTTCGGACAGGCCTATGGCTACACCTTC.

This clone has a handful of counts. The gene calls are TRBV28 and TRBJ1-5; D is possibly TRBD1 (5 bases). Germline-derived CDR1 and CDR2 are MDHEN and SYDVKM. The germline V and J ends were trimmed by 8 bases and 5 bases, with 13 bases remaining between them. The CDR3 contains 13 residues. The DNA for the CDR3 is TGTGCCAGCCTTACAGGAGATCATCAGCCCCAGCATTTT. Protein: CASLTGDHQPQHF. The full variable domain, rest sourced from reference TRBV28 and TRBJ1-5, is DVKVTQSSRYLVKRTGEKVFLECVQDMDHENMFWYRQDPGLGLRLIYFSYDVKMKEKGDIPEGYSVSREKKERFSLILESASTNQTSMYLCASLTGDHQPQHFGDGTRLSIL.

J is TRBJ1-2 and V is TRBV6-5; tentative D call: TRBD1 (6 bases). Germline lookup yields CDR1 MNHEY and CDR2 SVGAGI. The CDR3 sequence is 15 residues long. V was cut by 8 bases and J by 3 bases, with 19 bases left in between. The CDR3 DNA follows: TGTGCCAGCCGCCGGGACATCTCCGCTTACTATGGCTACACCTTC. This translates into CASRRDISAYYGYTF.

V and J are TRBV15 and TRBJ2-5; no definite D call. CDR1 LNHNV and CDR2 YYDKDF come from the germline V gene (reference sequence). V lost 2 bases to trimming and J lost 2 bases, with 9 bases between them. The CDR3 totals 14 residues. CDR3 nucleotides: TGTGCCACCAGCAGACCGCACAGACAAGAGACCCAGTACTTC. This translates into CATSRPHRQETQYF.

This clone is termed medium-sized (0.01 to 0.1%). CDR3 protein: CASSKRENNEQFF. CDR3 bases: TGTGCCAGCAGCAAGCGGGAGAACAATGAGCAGTTCTTC. V and J are TRBV6-5 and TRBJ2-1; TRBD2 aligns across 8 bases. The length of the CDR3 is 13 residues. V was clipped by 6 bases and J by 5 bases; unmatched bases: 3. CDR1 is MNHEY and CDR2 is SVGAGI in the germline V gene.

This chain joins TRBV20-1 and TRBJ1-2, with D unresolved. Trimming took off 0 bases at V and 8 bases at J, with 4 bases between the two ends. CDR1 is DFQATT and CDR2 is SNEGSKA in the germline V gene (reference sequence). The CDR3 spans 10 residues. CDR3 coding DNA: TGCAGTGCTAGAGATCAAGGCTACACCTTC. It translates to CSARDQGYTF.

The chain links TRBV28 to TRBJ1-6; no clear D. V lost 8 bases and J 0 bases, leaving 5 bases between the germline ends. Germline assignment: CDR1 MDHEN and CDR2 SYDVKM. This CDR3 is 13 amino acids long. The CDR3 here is CASGSSYNSPLHF. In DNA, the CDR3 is TGTGCCAGCGGGAGCTCCTATAATTCACCCCTCCACTTT.

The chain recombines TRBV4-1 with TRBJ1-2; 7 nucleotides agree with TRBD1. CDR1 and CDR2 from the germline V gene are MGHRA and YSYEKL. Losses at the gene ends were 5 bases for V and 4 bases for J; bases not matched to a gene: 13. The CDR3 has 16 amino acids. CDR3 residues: CASSETPGQSIYGYTF. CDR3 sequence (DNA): TGCGCCAGCAGCGAAACACCGGGACAGTCGATCTATGGCTACACCTTC.

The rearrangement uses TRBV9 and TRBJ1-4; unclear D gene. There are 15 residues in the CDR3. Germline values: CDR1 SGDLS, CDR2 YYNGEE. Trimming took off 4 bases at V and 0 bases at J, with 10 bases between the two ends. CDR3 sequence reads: CASSLTAATNEKLFF. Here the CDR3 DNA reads TGTGCCAGCAGCCTCACTGCGGCAACTAATGAAAAACTGTTTTTT.

The CDR3 reads CSAGRSYEQYF. The CDR3 DNA sequence: TGCAGTGCGGGGAGATCCTACGAGCAGTACTTC. This rearrangement joins TRBV20-1 to TRBJ2-7; TRBD2 is a possible D gene (5 bases). V was trimmed by 6 bases and J by 1 base, leaving 7 bases between them. CDR3 length: 11 amino acids. Germline V lookup: CDR1 DFQATT, CDR2 SNEGSKA (reference sequence).

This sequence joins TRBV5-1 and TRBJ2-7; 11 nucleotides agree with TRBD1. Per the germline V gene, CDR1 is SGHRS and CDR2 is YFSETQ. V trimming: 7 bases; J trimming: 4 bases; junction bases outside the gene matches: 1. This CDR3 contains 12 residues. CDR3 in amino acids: CASGTGGYEQYF. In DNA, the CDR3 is TGCGCCAGCGGGACAGGGGGATACGAGCAGTACTTC.

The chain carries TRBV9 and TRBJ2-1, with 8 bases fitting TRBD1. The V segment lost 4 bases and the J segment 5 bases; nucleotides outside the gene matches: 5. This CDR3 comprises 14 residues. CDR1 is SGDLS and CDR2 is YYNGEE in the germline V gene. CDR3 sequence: CASSTRQGNNEQFF. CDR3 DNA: TGTGCCAGCAGCACAAGACAGGGGAACAATGAGCAGTTCTTC.

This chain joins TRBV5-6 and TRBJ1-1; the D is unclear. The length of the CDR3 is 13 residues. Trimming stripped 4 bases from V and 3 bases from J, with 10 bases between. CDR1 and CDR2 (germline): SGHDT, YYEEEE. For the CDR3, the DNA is TGTGCCAGCAGCGTGGGCGGGTACACTGAAGCTTTCTTT. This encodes CASSVGGYTEAFF.

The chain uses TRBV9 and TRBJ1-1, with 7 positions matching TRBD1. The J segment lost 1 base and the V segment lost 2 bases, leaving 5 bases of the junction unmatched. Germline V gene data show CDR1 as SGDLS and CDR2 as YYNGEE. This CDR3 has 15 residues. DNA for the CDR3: TGTGCCAGCAGCGTTCTACAGGGGCGGAACACTGAAGCTTTCTTT. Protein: CASSVLQGRNTEAFF.

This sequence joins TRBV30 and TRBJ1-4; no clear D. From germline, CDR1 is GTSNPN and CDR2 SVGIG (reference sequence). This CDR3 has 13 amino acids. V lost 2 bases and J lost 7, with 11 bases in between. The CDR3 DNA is TGTGCCTGGAGTCGGGATGGTGGTGAAAAACTGTTTTTT. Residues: CAWSRDGGEKLFF.

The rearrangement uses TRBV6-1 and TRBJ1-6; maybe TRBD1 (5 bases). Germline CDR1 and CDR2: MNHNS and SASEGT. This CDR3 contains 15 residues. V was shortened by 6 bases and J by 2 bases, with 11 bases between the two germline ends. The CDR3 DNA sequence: TGTGCCAGCAGCCACGACAGTGCCTATAATTCACCCCTCCACTTT. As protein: CASSHDSAYNSPLHF.

The CDR3 DNA sequence: TGTGCCAGCAGGACAGGGGGAGGTGGTCGCGAAAAACTGTTTTTT. Amino acid sequence: CASRTGGGGREKLFF. The chain joins TRBV6-1 to TRBJ1-4; 9 nucleotides match TRBD1. V lost 6 bases, J lost 8 bases, and 10 bases stayed unmatched. The CDR3 contains 15 residues. Germline V gene sequence: CDR1 MNHNS, CDR2 SASEGT.

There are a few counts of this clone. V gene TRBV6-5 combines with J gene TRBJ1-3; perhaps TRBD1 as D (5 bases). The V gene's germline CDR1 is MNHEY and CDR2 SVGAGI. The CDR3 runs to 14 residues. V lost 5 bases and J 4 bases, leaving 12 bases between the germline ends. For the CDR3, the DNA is TGTGCCAGCAGTCAACTCTACAGGGGAAACACCATATATTTT. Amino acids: CASSQLYRGNTIYF.

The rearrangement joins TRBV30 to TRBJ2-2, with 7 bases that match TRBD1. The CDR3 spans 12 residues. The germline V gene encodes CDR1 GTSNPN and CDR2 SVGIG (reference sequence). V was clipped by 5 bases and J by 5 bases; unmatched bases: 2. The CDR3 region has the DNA TGTGCCTGGTCCAGGGGGACCGGGGAGCTGTTTTTT. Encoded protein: CAWSRGTGELFF.

CDR3 sequence: CASSPGRGGQPQHF. DNA for the CDR3: TGCGCCAGCAGCCCTGGCCGAGGAGGTCAGCCCCAGCATTTT. V usage is TRBV4-1 and J usage is TRBJ1-5, with unresolved D. The V end lost 4 bases, the J end lost 6 bases, and 13 bases lay between the germline ends. CDR3 size: 14 residues. In germline, CDR1 is MGHRA, CDR2 YSYEKL.

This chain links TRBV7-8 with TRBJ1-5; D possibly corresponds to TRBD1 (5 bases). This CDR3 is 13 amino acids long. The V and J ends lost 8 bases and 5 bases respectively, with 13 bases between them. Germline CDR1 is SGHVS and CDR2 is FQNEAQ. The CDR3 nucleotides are TGTGCCAGCGCCGAGGACACCCATCAGCCCCAGCATTTT. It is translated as CASAEDTHQPQHF.

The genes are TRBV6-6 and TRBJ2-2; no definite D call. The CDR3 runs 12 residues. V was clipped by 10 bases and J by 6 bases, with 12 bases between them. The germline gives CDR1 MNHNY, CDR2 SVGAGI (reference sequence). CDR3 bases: TGTGCCACCCGCGGCGGTCCCGGGGAGCTGTTTTTT. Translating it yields CATRGGPGELFF.

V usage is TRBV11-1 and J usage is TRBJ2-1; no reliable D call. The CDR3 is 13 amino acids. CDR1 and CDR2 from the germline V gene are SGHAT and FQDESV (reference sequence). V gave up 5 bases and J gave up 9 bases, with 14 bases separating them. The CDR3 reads CASSPIRSGEQFF. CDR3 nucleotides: TGTGCCAGCAGCCCGATTAGGAGTGGTGAGCAGTTCTTC.